This record covers a single T cell receptor beta chain. What it recognizes is unknown. The record originates from a study of T cell responses to AZD1222 COVID-19 vaccine. Second doses that came at about 4 or about 12 weeks were put together. The data were produced by immunoSEQ multiplex PCR, yet TCRdb's version contains in-frame clones alone and is incomplete. The sample consists of around 150,000 clones, 88% of them appearing once. CDR1 and CDR2 (germline): SGHRS, YFSETQ. The CDR3 contains 14 residues. Trimming took 1 base from V and 7 from J, leaving 11 bases between them. Findings of the study overall: Unmutated variant regions are reportedly targeted by nearly half of spike-specific TCRs. Among the donors, most were white British and more were female, and clonal diversity was possibly underestimated.

The specimen was peripheral blood, collected 28 days after the second AZD1222 dose. This receptor was obtained from an adult who received the AZD1222 COVID-19 vaccine. The chain carries TRBV5-1 and TRBJ1-4, with D hard to call. The CDR3 spells CASSLLGFGEKLFF. The DNA for the CDR3 is TGCGCCAGCAGCTTGTTAGGGTTTGGTGAAAAACTGTTTTTT.